This TCR beta chain was retrieved from a study of T-cell reconstitution after alpha-beta-depleted transplantation in children. Unique molecular identifiers were incorporated when the TCRbeta library was constructed. Each CDR3 protein gets one entry after TCRdb re-called the PCR reads with MiXCR. The table records about 540,000 distinct CDR3 sequences, about a sixth of them present only once. Germline CDR1 and CDR2: SEHNR and FQNEAQ (reference sequence). The CDR3 spans 15 residues. The ends were cut back, 2 bases at V and 4 bases at J, with 12 bases in the middle. The sequencing here drew on PBMCs from the stem cell graft donor, taken from the stem cell graft. The chain is built from TRBV7-9 and TRBJ2-1; D unresolved. The clonotype was recovered from a human donor who donated a stem cell graft to a child with acute lymphoblastic leukemia. DNA for the CDR3: TGTGCCAGCAGCTTAATGGGCGGAGTATACAATGAGCAGTTCTTC. This translates into CASSLMGGVYNEQFF.